This T cell receptor beta chain appears in the sequencing data of a study of shared clonotypes between healthy human individuals. This clone was observed a single time. The assay was immunoSEQ multiplex PCR, and TCRdb's table has in-frame clones only and misses some. The sample holds around 100,000 clones; roughly 70% are singletons and the top ten take almost 25%. From germline, CDR1 is MNHEY and CDR2 SMNVEV (reference sequence). The CDR3 length is 17 residues. V shed 3 bases and J 2 bases; nucleotides not matched to a gene: 6. This chain uses TRBV27 with TRBJ2-2, with 10 bases fitting TRBD2. Sequenced input: memory CD8+ T cells sorted from blood. Subset meaning: CD45RO+ cells pooled with CCR7-negative TemRA cells. This receptor was taken from a woman in her twenties or thirties in good health. CDR3 residues: CASSFYRTSGNTGELFF. Here the CDR3 DNA reads TGTGCCAGCAGTTTCTATCGGACTAGCGGTAACACCGGGGAGCTGTTTTTT.